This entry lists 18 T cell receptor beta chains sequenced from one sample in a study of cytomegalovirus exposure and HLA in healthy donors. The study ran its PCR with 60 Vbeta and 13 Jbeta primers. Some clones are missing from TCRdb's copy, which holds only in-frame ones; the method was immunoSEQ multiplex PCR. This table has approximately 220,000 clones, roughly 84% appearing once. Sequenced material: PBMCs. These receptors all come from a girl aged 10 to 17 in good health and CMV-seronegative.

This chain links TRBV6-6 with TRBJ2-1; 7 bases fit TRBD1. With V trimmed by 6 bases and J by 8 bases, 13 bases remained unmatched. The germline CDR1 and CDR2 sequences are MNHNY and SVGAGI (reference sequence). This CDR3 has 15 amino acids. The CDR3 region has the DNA TGTGCCAGCAGATCGTTCCACGACAGGGTAGATGAGCAGTTCTTC. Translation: CASRSFHDRVDEQFF.

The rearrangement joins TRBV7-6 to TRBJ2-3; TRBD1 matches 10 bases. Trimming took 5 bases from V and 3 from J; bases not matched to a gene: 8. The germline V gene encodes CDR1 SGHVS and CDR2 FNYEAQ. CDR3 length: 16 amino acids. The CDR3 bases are TGTGCCAGCAGCCCTCTGGACAGGGGGGATACAGATACGCAGTATTTT. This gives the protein CASSPLDRGDTDTQYF.

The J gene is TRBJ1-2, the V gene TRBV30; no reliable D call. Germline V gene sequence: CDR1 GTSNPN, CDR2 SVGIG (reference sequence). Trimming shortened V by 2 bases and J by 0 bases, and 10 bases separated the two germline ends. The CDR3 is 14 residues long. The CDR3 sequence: CAWSQGGTNYGYTF. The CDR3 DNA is TGTGCCTGGAGTCAAGGAGGTACTAACTATGGCTACACCTTC.

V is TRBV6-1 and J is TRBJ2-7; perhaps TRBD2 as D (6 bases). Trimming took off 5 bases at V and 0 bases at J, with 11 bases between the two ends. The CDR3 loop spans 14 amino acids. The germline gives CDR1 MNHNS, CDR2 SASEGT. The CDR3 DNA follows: TGTGCCAGCAGTTTAGCGGCCGACTCCTACGAGCAGTACTTC. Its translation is CASSLAADSYEQYF.

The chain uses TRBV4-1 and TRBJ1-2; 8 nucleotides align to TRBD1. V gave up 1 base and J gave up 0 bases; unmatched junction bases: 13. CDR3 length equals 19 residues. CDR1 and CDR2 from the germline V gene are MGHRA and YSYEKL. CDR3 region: CASSQGFSGQARANYGYTF. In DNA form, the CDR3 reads TGCGCCAGCAGCCAAGGATTTTCGGGACAGGCCCGAGCTAACTATGGCTACACCTTC.

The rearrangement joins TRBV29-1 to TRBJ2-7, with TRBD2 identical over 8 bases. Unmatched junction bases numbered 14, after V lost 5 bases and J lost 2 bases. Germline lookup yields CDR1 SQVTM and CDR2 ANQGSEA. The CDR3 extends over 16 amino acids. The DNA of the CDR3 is TGCAGCGTTTTCGCGGGAGAGCGGGAGAGACCCTACGAGCAGTACTTC. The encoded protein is CSVFAGERERPYEQYF.

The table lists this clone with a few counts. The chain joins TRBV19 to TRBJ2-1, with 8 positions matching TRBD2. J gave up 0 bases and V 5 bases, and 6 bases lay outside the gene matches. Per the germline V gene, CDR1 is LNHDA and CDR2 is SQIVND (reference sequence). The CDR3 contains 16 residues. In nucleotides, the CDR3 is TGTGCCAGTAGTCTCACCGGGACTAGCTCCTACAATGAGCAGTTCTTC. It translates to CASSLTGTSSYNEQFF.

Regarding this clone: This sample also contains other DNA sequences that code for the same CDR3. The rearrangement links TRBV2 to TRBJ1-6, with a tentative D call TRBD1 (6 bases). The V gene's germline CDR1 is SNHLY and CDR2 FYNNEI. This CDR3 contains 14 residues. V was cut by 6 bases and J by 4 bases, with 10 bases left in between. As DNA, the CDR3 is TGTGCCAGCAGGGTGACAGGTTATAATTCACCCCTCCACTTT. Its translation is CASRVTGYNSPLHF.

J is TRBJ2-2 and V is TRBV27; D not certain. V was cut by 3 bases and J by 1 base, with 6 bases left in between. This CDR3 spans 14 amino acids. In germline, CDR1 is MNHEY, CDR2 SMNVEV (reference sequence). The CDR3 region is CASSLRRNTGELFF. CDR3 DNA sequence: TGTGCCAGCAGTTTGCGTAGGAACACCGGGGAGCTGTTTTTT.

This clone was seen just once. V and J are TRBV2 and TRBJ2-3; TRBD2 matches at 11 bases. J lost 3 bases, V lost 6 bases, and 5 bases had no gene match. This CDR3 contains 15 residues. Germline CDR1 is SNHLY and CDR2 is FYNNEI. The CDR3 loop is CASRSTSGSTDTQYF. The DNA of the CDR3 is TGTGCCAGCAGGTCTACTAGCGGGAGTACAGATACGCAGTATTTT.

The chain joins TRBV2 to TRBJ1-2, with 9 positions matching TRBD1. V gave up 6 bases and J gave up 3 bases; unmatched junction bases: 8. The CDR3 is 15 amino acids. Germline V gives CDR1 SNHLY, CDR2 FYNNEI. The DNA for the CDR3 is TGTGCCAGCAGATTTGGGACAGGGTGGGACTATGGCTACACCTTC. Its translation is CASRFGTGWDYGYTF.

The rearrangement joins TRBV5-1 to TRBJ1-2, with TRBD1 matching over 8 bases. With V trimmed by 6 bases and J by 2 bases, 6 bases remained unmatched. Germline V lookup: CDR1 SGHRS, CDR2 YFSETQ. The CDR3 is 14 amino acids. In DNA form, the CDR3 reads TGCGCCAGCACCCCTCAGGGGGCAAACTATGGCTACACCTTC. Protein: CASTPQGANYGYTF.

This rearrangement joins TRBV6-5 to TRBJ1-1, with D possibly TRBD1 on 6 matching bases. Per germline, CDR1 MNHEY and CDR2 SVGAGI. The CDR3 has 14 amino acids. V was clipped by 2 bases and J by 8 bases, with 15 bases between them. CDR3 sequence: CASSYGQPWVEAFF. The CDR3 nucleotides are TGTGCCAGCAGTTACGGACAGCCGTGGGTCGAAGCTTTCTTT.

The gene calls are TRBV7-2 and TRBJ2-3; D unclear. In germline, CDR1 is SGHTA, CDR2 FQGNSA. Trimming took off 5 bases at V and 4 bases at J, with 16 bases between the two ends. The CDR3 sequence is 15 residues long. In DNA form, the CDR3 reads TGTGCCAGCAGCCTAGGAAGATTTAGTCCAGATACGCAGTATTTT. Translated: CASSLGRFSPDTQYF.

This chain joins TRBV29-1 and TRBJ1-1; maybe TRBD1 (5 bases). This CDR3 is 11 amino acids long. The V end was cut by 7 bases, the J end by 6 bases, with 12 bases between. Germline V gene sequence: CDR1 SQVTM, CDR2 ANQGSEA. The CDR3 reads CSAARGAEAFF. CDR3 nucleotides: TGCAGCGCCGCACGGGGGGCTGAAGCTTTCTTT.

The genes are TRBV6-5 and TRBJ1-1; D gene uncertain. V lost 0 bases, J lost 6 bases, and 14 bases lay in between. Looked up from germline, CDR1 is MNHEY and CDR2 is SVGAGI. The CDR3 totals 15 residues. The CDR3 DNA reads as TGTGCCAGCAGTTACTCTTTCCGGGTCCGGGCTGAAGCTTTCTTT. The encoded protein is CASSYSFRVRAEAFF.

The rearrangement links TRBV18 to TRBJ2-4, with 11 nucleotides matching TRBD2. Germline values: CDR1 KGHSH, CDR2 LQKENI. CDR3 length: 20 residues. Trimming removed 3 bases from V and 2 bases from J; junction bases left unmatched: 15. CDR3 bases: TGTGCCAGCTCACCCTGGCTAGCGGGAGGTGTCGGGAAAACCAAAAACATTCAGTACTTC. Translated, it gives CASSPWLAGGVGKTKNIQYF.

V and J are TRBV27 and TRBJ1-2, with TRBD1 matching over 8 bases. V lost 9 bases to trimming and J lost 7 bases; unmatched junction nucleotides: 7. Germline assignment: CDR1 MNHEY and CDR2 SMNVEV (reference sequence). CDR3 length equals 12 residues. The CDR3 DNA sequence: TGTGCCAGTAGGACAGGGTTCTCTGGCTACACCTTC. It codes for CASRTGFSGYTF.